One and the same sample provided the 13 T cell receptor beta chains below, sequenced in a study of blood T cell repertoires in COVID-19. TCRdb keeps only in-frame clones here, not all; method: immunoSEQ multiplex PCR. Of fewer than 200,000 clones listed, around two thirds are singletons. The sample comprised peripheral blood. The source is a woman of 80 years or more with acute or convalescent COVID-19.

The chain employs TRBV7-9 and TRBJ2-1, with a weak D call TRBD1 (6 bases). From germline, CDR1 is SEHNR and CDR2 FQNEAQ (reference sequence). This CDR3 region has 17 residues. V was trimmed by 0 bases and J by 4 bases, leaving 16 bases between them. DNA of the CDR3: TGTGCCAGCAGCTTAGCGAGCAGGGGCGGTTATTACAATGAGCAGTTCTTC. It translates to CASSLASRGGYYNEQFF.

This chain uses TRBV28 with TRBJ1-2, with TRBD1 matching 11 bases. With V trimmed by 3 bases and J by 8 bases, 5 bases remained unmatched. The CDR3 is made up of 14 amino acids. Germline CDR1 is MDHEN and CDR2 is SYDVKM. The CDR3 bases are TGTGCCAGCAGTTTGGGGGACAGGGGGTTCGGCTACACCTTC. Its translation is CASSLGDRGFGYTF.

Only one count was recorded for this clone. The gene calls are TRBV14 and TRBJ2-2; 8 positions match TRBD1. CDR3 length: 16 amino acids. V lost 8 bases and J lost 5; bases outside the gene matches: 13. Germline loops: CDR1 SGHDN, CDR2 FVKESK. The chain's CDR3 is CASGAYPRDRTGELFF. The CDR3 DNA reads TGTGCCAGCGGAGCCTACCCTCGGGACAGGACCGGGGAGCTGTTTTTT. Using reference TRBV14 and TRBJ2-2 for the parts outside the CDR3, the full variable domain is EAGVTQFPSHSVIEKGQTVTLRCDPISGHDNLYWYRRVMGKEIKFLLHFVKESKQDESGMPNNRFLAERTGGTYSTLKVQPAELEDSGVYFCASGAYPRDRTGELFFGEGSRLTVL.

The V gene is TRBV5-1, the J gene TRBJ1-5, with 7 bases matching TRBD1. J was trimmed by 1 base and V by 7 bases; bases with no gene match: 14. The V gene's germline CDR1 is SGHRS and CDR2 YFSETQ. The CDR3 contains 17 residues. The CDR3 protein is CASHLTGDLSSNQPQHF. CDR3 nucleotides: TGCGCCAGCCATCTTACAGGGGATCTCTCGAGCAATCAGCCCCAGCATTTT.

The rearrangement uses TRBV11-3 and TRBJ1-3, with 9 bases aligning to TRBD1. Losses at the gene ends were 5 bases for V and 0 bases for J; bases not matched to a gene: 11. Germline V gene data show CDR1 as SGHNT and CDR2 as YENEEA. The CDR3 has 18 amino acids. CDR3 in amino acids: CASSVRDRAYPSGNTIYF. DNA for the CDR3: TGTGCCAGCAGCGTCCGGGACAGGGCTTACCCCTCTGGAAACACCATATATTTT.

This rearrangement joins TRBV6-1 to TRBJ2-3; D might be TRBD1 (5 bases). Deletions cut 2 bases from V and 2 bases from J, with 11 bases between. Germline V gene sequence: CDR1 MNHNS, CDR2 SASEGT. The CDR3 has 15 amino acids. The CDR3 loop is CASSEQGGFTDTQYF. Written as DNA, the CDR3 is TGTGCCAGCAGTGAACAGGGTGGGTTCACAGATACGCAGTATTTT.

The V gene is TRBV7-9, the J gene TRBJ2-1; 15 bases map to TRBD2. CDR3 size: 18 residues. V gave up 3 bases and J gave up 4 bases; unmatched junction bases: 7. Germline loops: CDR1 SEHNR, CDR2 FQNEAQ (reference sequence). The CDR3 bases are TGTGCCAGCAGCTTTCCCCGGACTAGCGGGAGGGTGTACAATGAGCAGTTCTTC. This encodes CASSFPRTSGRVYNEQFF.

This clone was seen a handful of times. The chain uses TRBV5-3 and TRBJ1-4; 7 bases match TRBD1. TRBV5-3 counts as an open reading frame of uncertain function. Trimming cost V 3 bases and J 5 bases; bases outside gene matches: 13. This CDR3 is 17 amino acids long. The CDR3 nucleotides read TGTGCCAGAAGCTGCGACAGGGTTGGGACCCCCAATGAAAAACTGTTTTTT. This encodes CARSCDRVGTPNEKLFF.

The rearrangement links TRBV10-3 to TRBJ2-3, with D possibly matching TRBD2 (5 bases). CDR1 is ENHRY, CDR2 SYGVKD, per germline. This CDR3 is 15 amino acids long. The V end lost 0 bases, the J end lost 2 bases, and 9 bases lay between the germline ends. The CDR3, as DNA: TGTGCCATCAGTGAGTCGCAGGAGGCCACAGATACGCAGTATTTT. Translating it yields CAISESQEATDTQYF.

The J gene is TRBJ2-5, the V gene TRBV2; 7 bases fit TRBD1. The CDR3 loop spans 14 amino acids. The germline V gene has CDR1 SNHLY and CDR2 FYNNEI. The junction had 5 bases not matched to a gene; V was cut back by 6 bases and J by 1 base. Here the CDR3 reads CASSLGTAQETQYF. The CDR3 DNA is TGTGCCAGCAGCCTAGGGACAGCCCAAGAGACCCAGTACTTC.

This clone was recorded a few times. V usage is TRBV10-3 and J usage is TRBJ2-7; TRBD2 matches 8 bases. After removal of 6 bases from V and 0 bases from J, the junction contained 7 bases not matched to a gene. The CDR3 covers 15 residues. Germline values: CDR1 ENHRY, CDR2 SYGVKD. The CDR3 bases are TGTGCCATCAGCTCCACTAGCGGCGTCTCCTACGAGCAGTACTTC. This codes for CAISSTSGVSYEQYF.

CDR3 DNA sequence: TGTGCCAGCAGCGCGTGGACAGGGAGGAACACCGGGGAGCTGTTTTTT. Translation gives CASSAWTGRNTGELFF. The chain has TRBV11-2 and TRBJ2-2; 8 positions match TRBD1. Trimming cost V 5 bases and J 1 base; bases outside gene matches: 6. Germline CDR1 and CDR2: SGHAT and FQNNGV. The CDR3 consists of 16 residues.

As regards this clone: Relative to the germline gene, one junction end is altered; a read error may explain this. The chain combines TRBV10-3 with TRBJ1-2; D remains ambiguous. Germline loops: CDR1 ENHRY, CDR2 SYGVKD. The CDR3 length is 11 residues. In DNA, the CDR3 is TGTGCCACCAGTGGAGGCCTTGGCTACACCTTC. Its translation: CATSGGLGYTF.